These 8 T cell receptor beta chains were all obtained from the same sample, sequenced in a study of OX40 agonist ivuxolimab in advanced cancers. Libraries were prepared by immunoSEQ multiplex PCR; TCRdb keeps only in-frame clonotypes and omits some of them. The repertoire holds 22,000 or so clones, with about nine tenths as singletons. The sample in question was CD4+ or CD8+ T cells sorted from blood, obtained in a trial of the OX40 agonist ivuxolimab. These receptors all come from an adult with an advanced solid tumor such as melanoma, head and neck, liver or kidney cancer.

This clone was recorded only once. The rearrangement joins TRBV7-2 to TRBJ2-1, with D possibly being TRBD2 (5 bases). Germline CDR1 and CDR2: SGHTA and FQGNSA. This CDR3 has 12 residues. Trimming cost V 5 bases and J 8 bases, with 10 bases left between them. The CDR3 reads CASSPPGYEQFF. In DNA, the CDR3 is TGTGCCAGCAGCCCCCCGGGATATGAGCAGTTCTTC.

V gene TRBV28 combines with J gene TRBJ2-3; D uncertain. This CDR3 is 13 amino acids long. Germline CDR1 is MDHEN and CDR2 is SYDVKM. V was cut by 4 bases and J by 5 bases, with 10 bases left in between. The CDR3 spells CASSSPTEDTQYF. The CDR3 nucleotides are TGTGCCAGCAGTTCTCCGACGGAAGATACGCAGTATTTT.

The V and J genes are TRBV15 and TRBJ2-3; D not resolved. Germline CDR1 and CDR2: LNHNV and YYDKDF (reference sequence). The CDR3 consists of 14 residues. Trimming removed 3 bases from V and 6 bases from J, with 13 bases in between. The CDR3 DNA reads TGTGCCACCAGCAGGATAGGACCCCCCGATACGCAGTATTTT. Amino acids: CATSRIGPPDTQYF.

This clone came up once. The rearrangement links TRBV11-1 to TRBJ1-2; D may be TRBD1 (5 bases). The CDR3 loop spans 15 amino acids. Trimming took 1 base from V and 7 from J, leaving 16 bases between them. Germline CDR1 SGHAT, CDR2 FQDESV (reference sequence). In DNA, the CDR3 is TGTGCCAGCAGCTTAGAACAGGCTCACCGCGGTGGCTACACCTTC. This encodes CASSLEQAHRGGYTF.

This chain joins TRBV4-2 and TRBJ1-2; D is unclear. Germline V CDR1 and CDR2: LGHNA, YNFKEQ. The V and J ends lost 1 base and 8 bases respectively, with 20 bases between them. CDR3 length equals 16 residues. CDR3 amino acids: CASSQGPAPGIRGYTF. CDR3 DNA: TGTGCCAGCAGCCAAGGGCCCGCTCCGGGAATACGGGGCTACACCTTC.

This chain uses TRBV7-9 with TRBJ2-5; TRBD2 is a possible D gene (7 bases). Germline assignment: CDR1 SEHNR and CDR2 FQNEAQ (reference sequence). Trimming took 5 bases from V and 5 from J, leaving 21 bases between them. The CDR3 has 16 amino acids. The CDR3 DNA reads TGTGCCAGCAGCCTCAGGGGAGGGGAAAAGGTTGAGACCCAGTACTTC. Protein product: CASSLRGGEKVETQYF.

There are a few counts of this clone. The rearrangement links TRBV7-8 to TRBJ2-5; 8 bases fit TRBD2. The V segment lost 2 bases and the J segment 2 bases; nucleotides outside the gene matches: 13. The CDR3 has 18 residues. CDR1 and CDR2 from the germline V gene are SGHVS and FQNEAQ. The CDR3 spells CASSLSRLGGRTQETQYF. DNA of the CDR3: TGTGCCAGCAGCTTAAGCCGGCTGGGCGGGAGGACACAAGAGACCCAGTACTTC.

The chain carries TRBV28 and TRBJ2-1; 11 bases line up with TRBD2. After removal of 6 bases from V and 11 bases from J, the junction contained 9 bases not matched to a gene. The CDR3 is 14 amino acids. Germline lookup yields CDR1 MDHEN and CDR2 SYDVKM. The CDR3 region has the DNA TGTGCCAGCAGCCCCTCCGGGACTAGCGGACAGCAGTTCTTC. The encoded protein is CASSPSGTSGQQFF.